This T cell receptor beta chain was documented in a study of blood T cell repertoires in COVID-19. After removal of 2 bases from V and 7 bases from J, the junction contained 3 bases not matched to a gene. CDR1 KGHSH and CDR2 LQKENI come from the germline V gene. The CDR3 totals 15 residues. Per the original data handling: Amplification with reference gene primers provided the estimates of nucleated cell counts. This table comes from immunoSEQ multiplex PCR, and its TCRdb copy is limited to in-frame clones, with some not included. That table gives V, J and clone size, and the DNA gave D and trimming. Found here are approximately 97,000 clones, around 85% of them singletons; the top ten hold less than 4.5%.

The sequence derives from a man in his 60s with acute or convalescent COVID-19. The sequencing sample was made of peripheral blood. The rearrangement joins TRBV18 to TRBJ2-1, with TRBD2 matching 12 bases. Here the CDR3 DNA reads TGTGCCAGCTCACCATTGGGGACTAGCGGGAATGAGCAGTTCTTC. Translating gives CASSPLGTSGNEQFF.